This T cell receptor (beta chain) was recorded in a study of T cell repertoires in cytomegalovirus infection. V lost 3 bases and J lost 5, with 10 bases in between. Germline CDR1 is MNHEY and CDR2 is SMNVEV (reference sequence). This CDR3 spans 13 amino acids. This clonotype was observed a handful of times. Its cognate antigen is unknown. TCRdb re-called the reads with MiXCR, one entry per CDR3 protein. The table shows roughly 600,000 distinct CDR3 sequences, with about 24% occurring only once. Study conclusions and caveats: HLA-C-restricted CMV clonotypes gave the most frequent clonotype in two of eight donors.

The material sequenced was CD8+ T cells from PBMCs. This receptor was obtained from a human donor in good health (CMV status not recorded). Some clones in this sample may be carry-over from other donors' samples. This rearrangement joins TRBV27 to TRBJ1-1; unclear D gene. This chain's CDR3 is CASSFSVGTEAFF. The CDR3 nucleotides read TGTGCCAGCAGTTTTTCGGTGGGGACTGAAGCTTTCTTT.